This is a list of T cell receptor beta chains from one sample in a study of tumor-infiltrating lymphocytes in primary liver carcinoma. TCRdb processed the multiplex PCR reads anew with MiXCR; each CDR3 protein has one entry. In the table there are approximately 330,000 distinct CDR3 sequences, 65% of which are singletons. The sequenced material came from peripheral blood. These receptors all come from a middle-aged man with primary liver carcinoma and hepatitis B virus infection. The CDR3 runs from the conserved cysteine through the conserved F or W. A D gene is named only where the DNA matches it firmly. Only some rows state a clone size, as once, few, many or a class for expanded clones.

v_gene: TRBV5-4
j_gene: TRBJ2-7
abundance: NA
d_gene: TRBD1
CDR3aa: CASSAGTGGTGSYEQYF
CDR3nt: TGTGCCAGCAGTGCCGGGACAGGGGGCACGGGGTCCTACGAGCAGTACTTC

v_gene: TRBV6-6
j_gene: TRBJ1-1
abundance: NA
d_gene: TRBD1
CDR3aa: CASSQTGIETFF
CDR3nt: TGTGCCAGCAGTCAGACAGGGATTGAAACTTTCTTT

v_gene: TRBV28
j_gene: TRBJ2-1
abundance: NA
d_gene: NA
CDR3aa: CASSILADSYNEQFF
CDR3nt: TGTGCCAGCAGCATCTTAGCGGACTCCTACAATGAGCAGTTCTTC

v_gene: TRBV28
j_gene: TRBJ2-7
abundance: NA
d_gene: TRBD2
CDR3aa: CASRQGLAGHEQYF
CDR3nt: TGCGCCAGCAGACAAGGACTAGCGGGCCACGAGCAGTACTTC

v_gene: TRBV6-5
j_gene: TRBJ2-7
abundance: NA
d_gene: NA
CDR3aa: CASSLRSGNSYEQYF
CDR3nt: TGTGCCAGCAGCCTACGATCAGGGAATTCCTACGAGCAGTACTTC

v_gene: TRBV11-2
j_gene: TRBJ2-2
abundance: NA
d_gene: TRBD2
CDR3aa: CVSSRAAASGGSGELFF
CDR3nt: TGTGTCAGCAGCCGAGCGGCGGCTAGCGGGGGAAGCGGGGAGCTGTTTTTT

v_gene: TRBV11-2
j_gene: TRBJ1-5
abundance: once
d_gene: NA
CDR3aa: CASSLALYGRETIQPQHF
CDR3nt: TGCGCCAGCAGCTTAGCCCTTTACGGCAGGGAAACTATTCAGCCCCAGCATTTT

v_gene: TRBV11-2
j_gene: TRBJ2-7
abundance: medium-sized
d_gene: TRBD2
CDR3aa: CATLRSGSTREQYF
CDR3nt: TGTGCCACCTTGAGGAGCGGGAGTACGAGGGAGCAGTACTTC

v_gene: TRBV6-6
j_gene: TRBJ1-3
abundance: many
d_gene: NA
CDR3aa: CASSYPSGNTIYF
CDR3nt: TGTGCCAGCAGTTACCCCAGTGGAAACACCATATATTTT

v_gene: TRBV11-2
j_gene: TRBJ2-7
abundance: NA
d_gene: TRBD2
CDR3aa: CATRKTSGGLYEQYF
CDR3nt: TGTGCCACCAGGAAAACTAGCGGGGGACTATACGAGCAGTACTTC

v_gene: TRBV24-1
j_gene: TRBJ2-3
abundance: NA
d_gene: NA
CDR3aa: CAARTEPSADTQYF
CDR3nt: TGTGCCGCCAGGACCGAGCCGTCGGCAGATACGCAGTATTTT

v_gene: TRBV6-1
j_gene: TRBJ2-5
abundance: NA
d_gene: TRBD2
CDR3aa: CATGILAGETQYF
CDR3nt: TGTGCCACCGGCATACTAGCGGGGGAGACCCAGTACTTC

v_gene: TRBV28
j_gene: TRBJ2-1
abundance: NA
d_gene: NA
CDR3aa: CAGSLLGYEQFF
CDR3nt: TGTGCCGGCAGTCTTCTTGGGTATGAGCAGTTCTTC

v_gene: TRBV28
j_gene: TRBJ1-1
abundance: NA
d_gene: NA
CDR3aa: CASSFSGANTEAFF
CDR3nt: TGTGCCAGCAGTTTTTCAGGGGCGAACACTGAAGCTTTCTTT

v_gene: TRBV5-6
j_gene: TRBJ2-5
abundance: few
d_gene: NA
CDR3aa: CASSAGQRFGDQYF
CDR3nt: TGTGCCAGCAGCGCGGGACAGAGATTCGGTGACCAGTACTTC

v_gene: TRBV29-1
j_gene: TRBJ2-5
abundance: NA
d_gene: TRBD2
CDR3aa: CSAQRGLAEEIKYF
CDR3nt: TGCAGCGCCCAGAGGGGACTAGCGGAAGAGATCAAGTACTTC

v_gene: TRBV7-9
j_gene: TRBJ1-4
abundance: NA
d_gene: NA
CDR3aa: CASSSSLEKLFF
CDR3nt: TGTGCCAGCAGCTCCTCCCTGGAAAAACTGTTTTTT

v_gene: TRBV5-1
j_gene: TRBJ2-6
abundance: NA
d_gene: NA
CDR3aa: CASSPGALTGANVLTF
CDR3nt: TGCGCCAGCAGCCCCGGTGCCTTAACGGGGGCCAACGTCCTGACTTTC

v_gene: TRBV12-3/TRBV12-4
j_gene: TRBJ2-3
abundance: many
d_gene: NA
CDR3aa: CASRLSASVVDTQYF
CDR3nt: TGTGCCAGCAGACTATCCGCTAGCGTAGTAGATACGCAGTATTTT

v_gene: TRBV12-3/TRBV12-4
j_gene: TRBJ2-2
abundance: NA
d_gene: NA
CDR3aa: CACSFARRMFF
CDR3nt: TGTGCCTGCAGTTTCGCTAGGAGGATGTTTTTT

v_gene: TRBV10-3
j_gene: TRBJ2-1
abundance: NA
d_gene: TRBD2
CDR3aa: CAISESRASGGEGNEQFF
CDR3nt: TGTGCCATCAGTGAGTCGAGGGCTAGCGGGGGCGAGGGCAATGAGCAGTTCTTC

v_gene: TRBV14
j_gene: TRBJ1-1
abundance: few
d_gene: NA
CDR3aa: CASSQRRELTEAFF
CDR3nt: TGTGCCAGCAGCCAACGACGGGAGCTCACTGAAGCTTTCTTT

v_gene: TRBV6-1
j_gene: TRBJ1-4
abundance: many
d_gene: NA
CDR3aa: CASSEAPGNEKLFF
CDR3nt: TGTGCCAGCAGTGAAGCACCTGGGAATGAAAAACTGTTTTTT

v_gene: TRBV10-3
j_gene: TRBJ2-6
abundance: NA
d_gene: NA
CDR3aa: CAISESSFSGANVLTF
CDR3nt: TGTGCCATCAGTGAGTCGTCCTTCTCTGGGGCCAACGTCCTGACTTTC

v_gene: TRBV4-2
j_gene: TRBJ2-7
abundance: few
d_gene: NA
CDR3aa: CASSPNRLAQNYEQYF
CDR3nt: TGTGCCAGCAGCCCCAACCGGCTAGCCCAGAACTACGAGCAGTACTTC

v_gene: TRBV11-1
j_gene: TRBJ2-4
abundance: once
d_gene: TRBD2
CDR3aa: CASSFPGTSGTKNFQCF
CDR3nt: TGTGCCAGCAGCTTTCCCGGGACTAGCGGGACCAAAAACTTTCAGTGCTTC

v_gene: TRBV20-1
j_gene: TRBJ2-5
abundance: NA
d_gene: NA
CDR3aa: CSTRVFGETKYF
CDR3nt: TGCAGTACTAGAGTCTTTGGAGAGACCAAGTACTTC

v_gene: TRBV11-2
j_gene: TRBJ2-7
abundance: NA
d_gene: NA
CDR3aa: CVSSLGPAGNYEQYF
CDR3nt: TGTGTCAGCAGCTTAGGTCCCGCAGGGAACTACGAACAGTACTTC

v_gene: TRBV11-2
j_gene: TRBJ1-5
abundance: many
d_gene: NA
CDR3aa: CASSRGGSSQPQHF
CDR3nt: TGTGCCAGCAGCAGAGGCGGTAGTAGTCAGCCCCAGCATTTT

v_gene: TRBV11-2
j_gene: TRBJ1-2
abundance: NA
d_gene: NA
CDR3aa: CASSFVVIYGYTF
CDR3nt: TGTGCCAGTAGCTTCGTAGTGATCTATGGCTACACCTTT

v_gene: TRBV6-1
j_gene: TRBJ2-7
abundance: once
d_gene: NA
CDR3aa: CASSVVTYEQYF
CDR3nt: TGTGCCAGCAGTGTCGTAACCTACGAGCAGTACTTC

v_gene: TRBV5-1
j_gene: TRBJ2-1
abundance: NA
d_gene: TRBD2
CDR3aa: CASSLWTSGRAPDAYNEQFF
CDR3nt: TGCGCCAGCAGCTTGTGGACTAGCGGGAGGGCCCCTGACGCCTACAATGAGCAGTTCTTC

v_gene: TRBV6-5
j_gene: TRBJ2-1
abundance: few
d_gene: TRBD2
CDR3aa: CATQGWLAGEGEQFF
CDR3nt: TGTGCCACCCAGGGGTGGCTAGCGGGAGAAGGAGAGCAGTTCTTC

v_gene: TRBV11-2
j_gene: TRBJ1-1
abundance: medium-sized
d_gene: NA
CDR3aa: CASSLDAQGGTEAFF
CDR3nt: TGTGCCAGCAGCTTAGATGCACAGGGTGGCACTGAAGCTTTCTTT

v_gene: TRBV11-2
j_gene: TRBJ2-7
abundance: NA
d_gene: TRBD1
CDR3aa: CASRSRGSRGKISCEQYF
CDR3nt: TGTGCCAGCAGATCCAGGGGGAGTAGGGGGAAAATCTCCTGCGAGCAGTACTTC

v_gene: TRBV7-9
j_gene: TRBJ2-3
abundance: NA
d_gene: NA
CDR3aa: CASSPQAGFSTDTQYF
CDR3nt: TGTGCCAGCAGCCCCCAGGCGGGGTTTAGCACAGATACGCAGTATTTT

v_gene: TRBV11-3
j_gene: TRBJ2-5
abundance: NA
d_gene: NA
CDR3aa: CVSSHSAIQETQYF
CDR3nt: TGTGTCAGTTCCCACTCAGCGATCCAAGAGACCCAGTACTTC

v_gene: TRBV11-2
j_gene: TRBJ2-7
abundance: NA
d_gene: NA
CDR3aa: CASSLNSLSYEQCF
CDR3nt: TGTGCCAGCAGTTTAAACAGCCTCTCATACGAGCAGTGCTTC

v_gene: TRBV11-3
j_gene: TRBJ2-1
abundance: NA
d_gene: TRBD2
CDR3aa: CASSLGQGLESNEQFF
CDR3nt: TGTGCCAGCAGCTTAGGTCAGGGACTAGAGTCCAATGAGCAGTTCTTC

v_gene: TRBV14
j_gene: TRBJ2-7
abundance: NA
d_gene: NA
CDR3aa: CASSQIFSGEHYF
CDR3nt: TGTGCCAGTAGCCAAATCTTTTCGGGCGAGCATTACTTC

v_gene: TRBV11-3
j_gene: TRBJ2-3
abundance: NA
d_gene: NA
CDR3aa: CAISVDARNTDTQYF
CDR3nt: TGTGCCATTAGCGTTGACGCAAGAAACACAGATACGCAGTATTTT

v_gene: TRBV10-1
j_gene: TRBJ2-7
abundance: once
d_gene: TRBD1
CDR3aa: CDSPGQGSYEQYF
CDR3nt: TGCGACAGTCCGGGACAGGGGTCCTACGAGCAGTACTTC

v_gene: TRBV28
j_gene: TRBJ2-5
abundance: few
d_gene: TRBD1
CDR3aa: CASRLDRGQETQYF
CDR3nt: TGTGCCAGCAGACTTGACAGGGGCCAAGAGACCCAGTACTTC

v_gene: TRBV5-5
j_gene: TRBJ2-1
abundance: few
d_gene: TRBD2
CDR3aa: CASSLTGTSGPTYNEQFF
CDR3nt: TGTGCCAGCAGCTTGACCGGGACTAGCGGGCCTACCTACAATGAGCAGTTCTTC

v_gene: TRBV6-2/TRBV6-3
j_gene: TRBJ2-7
abundance: NA
d_gene: NA
CDR3aa: CASKDRKYDQYF
CDR3nt: TGTGCCAGCAAGGACAGAAAATACGATCAGTACTTC

v_gene: TRBV6-7
j_gene: TRBJ2-1
abundance: few
d_gene: NA
CDR3aa: CASSSPVGVSNEQFF
CDR3nt: TGTGCCAGCAGTTCCCCCGTAGGAGTAAGTAATGAGCAGTTCTTC

v_gene: TRBV29-1
j_gene: TRBJ2-7
abundance: once
d_gene: NA
CDR3aa: CSVRVAYEQYF
CDR3nt: TGCAGCGTACGGGTAGCTTACGAGCAGTACTTC

v_gene: TRBV28
j_gene: TRBJ2-3
abundance: few
d_gene: NA
CDR3aa: CASSSPGSRFTDTQYF
CDR3nt: TGTGCCAGCAGCTCCCCCGGGAGTCGCTTCACAGATACGCAGTATTTT

v_gene: TRBV11-2
j_gene: TRBJ2-1
abundance: NA
d_gene: TRBD1
CDR3aa: CASRMSGTGFQHNEQFF
CDR3nt: TGTGCCAGCAGAATGTCCGGGACAGGGTTTCAACACAATGAGCAGTTCTTC

v_gene: TRBV29-1
j_gene: TRBJ1-4
abundance: NA
d_gene: NA
CDR3aa: CSVEDIRTSGNCFF
CDR3nt: NA